What follows are 18 T cell receptor beta chains derived from one specimen sequenced in a study of blood T cell repertoires in COVID-19. Repertoires were generated with immunoSEQ multiplex PCR, while TCRdb's copy carries only in-frame clones and drops some. The sample comprises approximately 330,000 clones, roughly 90% of which are singletons, and around 1% rests with the top ten. Sequenced input: peripheral blood. Receptors originate from a woman between 40 and 55 years old with COVID-19, enrolled during active disease.

The V gene is TRBV27, the J gene TRBJ1-6; no reliable D call. CDR1 is MNHEY and CDR2 is SMNVEV in the germline V gene (reference sequence). The CDR3 sequence is 16 residues long. V was clipped by 2 bases and J by 7 bases, with 15 bases between them. The chain's CDR3 is CASSLTESRTNSPLHF. The CDR3 DNA is TGTGCCAGCAGTTTAACGGAGTCCAGAACCAATTCACCCCTCCACTTT.

The chain carries TRBV5-6 and TRBJ2-7; TRBD2 matches 14 bases. The CDR3 consists of 15 residues. CDR1 is SGHDT, CDR2 YYEEEE, per germline. V lost 4 bases to trimming and J lost 2 bases; unmatched junction nucleotides: 2. The CDR3 region is CASSPTSGRAYEQYF. CDR3 DNA: TGTGCCAGCAGCCCGACTAGCGGGAGGGCCTACGAGCAGTACTTC.

This chain uses TRBV9 with TRBJ2-5; no definite D call. CDR3 length equals 14 residues. Germline CDR1 reads SGDLS; CDR2 reads YYNGEE. Trimming shortened V by 0 bases and J by 3 bases, and 9 bases separated the two germline ends. CDR3 sequence: CASSVVGSEETQYF. The CDR3 bases are TGTGCCAGCAGCGTAGTCGGTTCGGAAGAGACCCAGTACTTC. The variable domain in full, with the rest retrieved from reference TRBV9 and TRBJ2-5, is DSGVTQTPKHLITATGQRVTLRCSPRSGDLSVYWYQQSLDQGLQFLIQYYNGEERAKGNILERFSAQQFPDLHSELNLSSLELGDSALYFCASSVVGSEETQYFGPGTRLLVL.

The chain employs TRBV18 and TRBJ2-5; 7 bases agree with TRBD1. The CDR3 covers 15 residues. CDR1 is KGHSH, CDR2 LQKENI, per germline. Trimming cost V 3 bases and J 4 bases; bases outside gene matches: 8. CDR3 nucleotides: TGTGCCAGCTCACCTAACAGGGGCGAGGGAGAGACCCAGTACTTC. Its protein product is CASSPNRGEGETQYF.

The chain joins TRBV18 to TRBJ2-7; tentatively, D is TRBD1 (6 bases). CDR1 and CDR2 from the germline V gene are KGHSH and LQKENI. The V end lost 3 bases, the J end lost 2 bases, and 14 bases lay between the germline ends. CDR3 size: 15 residues. The DNA of the CDR3 is TGTGCCAGCTCACCCGACAGGCCACGCACCTACGAGCAGTACTTC. Its translation is CASSPDRPRTYEQYF.

The rearrangement joins TRBV7-2 to TRBJ1-2; 8 bases agree with TRBD1. This CDR3 region has 14 residues. Germline loops: CDR1 SGHTA, CDR2 FQGNSA. V lost 5 bases and J lost 6; bases outside the gene matches: 8. The CDR3 region has the DNA TGTGCCAGCAGCCTAAGGACAGGGATGGATGGCTACACCTTC. This encodes CASSLRTGMDGYTF.

The chain has TRBV3-1 (or the pseudogene TRBV3-2) and TRBJ1-6, with D possibly being TRBD1 (5 bases). Germline loops: CDR1 LGHDT, CDR2 YNNKEL (reference sequence). The CDR3 has 15 residues. V was cut by 0 bases and J by 6 bases, with 9 bases left in between. CDR3 region: CASSQDLTVNSPLHF. The DNA of the CDR3 is TGTGCCAGCAGCCAAGATTTGACAGTTAATTCACCCCTCCACTTT.

The sample holds a few counts of this clone. V gene TRBV7-9 combines with J gene TRBJ2-7; TRBD2 is a possible D gene (6 bases). The CDR3 sequence is 13 residues long. The germline V gene encodes CDR1 SEHNR and CDR2 FQNEAQ (reference sequence). Trimming removed 5 bases at V and 4 bases at J, with 12 bases between. The CDR3 DNA follows: TGTGCCAGCAGCCTAGGTGCGGGATACGAGCAGTACTTC. It translates to CASSLGAGYEQYF.

The rearrangement uses TRBV11-2 and TRBJ2-1; D is perhaps TRBD2 (5 bases). The CDR3 extends over 14 amino acids. The V and J ends lost 1 base and 5 bases respectively, with 9 bases between them. Germline loops: CDR1 SGHAT, CDR2 FQNNGV. CDR3 loop: CASSLVRANNEQFF. Here the CDR3 DNA reads TGTGCCAGCAGCTTAGTGAGGGCGAACAATGAGCAGTTCTTC.

This rearrangement joins TRBV6-4 to TRBJ1-5; D may be TRBD1 (6 bases). The germline CDR1 and CDR2 sequences are MRHNA and SNTAGT. The CDR3 covers 18 residues. V lost 10 bases, J lost 0 bases, and 25 bases lay in between. CDR3 in DNA: TGTGCCAACCCGTCGGGGCAGGGGAAAGGCTATAGCAATCAGCCCCAGCATTTT. Amino acids: CANPSGQGKGYSNQPQHF.

The chain is built from TRBV7-8 and TRBJ1-3; a possible D gene is TRBD1 (5 bases). There are 15 residues in the CDR3. V was trimmed by 1 base and J by 2 bases, leaving 9 bases between them. Germline CDR1 SGHVS, CDR2 FQNEAQ. The CDR3 protein is CASSLVGGAGNTIYF. DNA for the CDR3: TGTGCCAGCAGCTTAGTTGGGGGGGCTGGAAACACCATATATTTT.

The chain couples TRBV11-2 to TRBJ2-7; 10 bases are a match to TRBD2. Trimming at V came to 3 bases and at J to 4 bases, leaving 18 bases not matched to a gene. CDR1 and CDR2 (germline): SGHAT, FQNNGV. CDR3 size: 19 residues. CDR3 protein: CASSLGSPYGGLAPYEQYF. The CDR3 DNA sequence: TGTGCCAGCAGCTTGGGCAGCCCTTATGGGGGACTAGCGCCTTACGAGCAGTACTTC.

This chain connects TRBV7-2 to TRBJ2-7, with 8 nucleotides matching TRBD2. This CDR3 spans 15 amino acids. The germline gives CDR1 SGHTA, CDR2 FQGNSA. V lost 5 bases to trimming and J lost 5 bases; unmatched junction nucleotides: 11. In DNA, the CDR3 is TGTGCCAGCAGCAGGGACGGGGGGGCACGAAACGAGCAGTACTTC. This sequence encodes CASSRDGGARNEQYF.

The chain links TRBV9 to TRBJ1-5; no clear D. The CDR3 contains 15 residues. The ends were cut back, 2 bases at V and 0 bases at J, with 9 bases in the middle. From germline, CDR1 is SGDLS and CDR2 YYNGEE. The CDR3 DNA reads TGTGCCAGCAGCGTTGATAGCCGTAGCAATCAGCCCCAGCATTTT. Translating it yields CASSVDSRSNQPQHF.

This chain links TRBV4-3 with TRBJ2-2, with a possible D match to TRBD1 (6 bases). The germline V and J ends were trimmed by 5 bases and 5 bases, with 15 bases remaining between them. Germline loops: CDR1 LGHNA, CDR2 YSLEER. The CDR3 has 15 amino acids. The CDR3 nucleotides read TGCGCCAGCAGCAACTACAGGGTTGAGACCGGGGAGCTGTTTTTT. This sequence encodes CASSNYRVETGELFF.

The chain recombines TRBV5-1 with TRBJ2-2, with 11 bases identical to TRBD2. The CDR3 covers 17 residues. From germline, CDR1 is SGHRS and CDR2 YFSETQ. V gave up 4 bases and J gave up 1 base; unmatched junction bases: 6. Written as DNA, the CDR3 is TGCGCCAGCAGCCTTCTAGCGGGGGGACTGAACACCGGGGAGCTGTTTTTT. It is translated as CASSLLAGGLNTGELFF.

The chain employs TRBV5-1 and TRBJ2-5; no firm D call. The CDR3 extends over 13 amino acids. V was pared by 0 bases and J by 4 bases, with 7 bases between. Germline V lookup: CDR1 SGHRS, CDR2 YFSETQ. For the CDR3, the DNA is TGCGCCAGCAGCTTGGTACAGCCAGAGACCCAGTACTTC. It encodes CASSLVQPETQYF.

The chain uses TRBV2 and TRBJ2-7; 9 bases agree with TRBD1. The CDR3 sequence is 17 residues long. CDR1 and CDR2 from the germline V gene are SNHLY and FYNNEI. With 0 bases clipped from V and 2 bases from J, the junction kept 8 bases outside the gene matches. CDR3: CASSEASGTGPTYEQYF. Written as DNA, the CDR3 is TGTGCCAGCAGTGAAGCCTCCGGGACAGGGCCAACCTACGAGCAGTACTTC.